This entry lists 27 T cell receptor beta chains sequenced from one sample in a study of CD8+CD57+ T cells in acquired aplastic anemia (dated by TCRdb to 2016 to 2019). Sequencing instrument: Illumina HiSeq 2000. Profiling of TCR beta VDJ combinations and CDR3 sequences used genomic DNA as the template. TCRdb reprocessing: public reads trimmed at Q25 with fastp, clones called with MiXCR, in-frame beta chains kept. Here each entry gathers all rows of one CDR3 protein and keeps the most common genes and DNA. The sample includes 150,000 to 200,000 distinct CDR3 sequences, with just under 45% observed a single time. 1.1% of the sample lies in the top ten. The sequenced sample consisted of sorted CD4+, CD8+, or CD8+CD57+ T cells (not recorded which) from PBMCs. The receptors were sampled from a human donor in good health.

Concerning this clonotype itself: Possible read error: a much larger clone is one base away. The rearrangement links TRBV30 to TRBJ2-1; unclear D gene. This CDR3 spans 11 amino acids. Germline CDR1 reads GTSNPN; CDR2 reads SVGIG (reference sequence). The CDR3: CASVEYNKQFF. The DNA of the CDR3 is TGTGCCTCCGTTGAGTACAATAAGCAGTTCTTC.

This clonotype has a count of ten or more. The J gene is TRBJ1-1, the V gene TRBV12-3 or TRBV12-4; tentative D call: TRBD1 (5 bases). Trimming removed 6 bases at V and 2 bases at J, with 16 bases between. The CDR3 runs 15 residues. The chain's CDR3 is CASSPQAGTNTEAFF. As DNA, the CDR3 is TGTGCCAGCAGCCCCCAAGCCGGGACCAACACTGAAGCTTTCTTT.

The chain is built from TRBV4-3 and TRBJ1-2; D unclear. Trimming left V 0 bases short and J 9 bases short, with 14 bases between. The germline CDR1 and CDR2 sequences are LGHNA and YSLEER. The CDR3 covers 14 residues. Here the CDR3 DNA reads TGCGCCAGCAGCCAAGATGGGATAGTTCGGAGCTACACCTTC. It yields the protein CASSQDGIVRSYTF.

This clonotype was counted many times. The chain uses TRBV19 and TRBJ2-1, with TRBD1 identical over 9 bases. CDR3 length: 16 amino acids. Germline V gene lookup returns CDR1 LNHDA and CDR2 SQIVND (reference sequence). Losses at the gene ends were 8 bases for V and 3 bases for J; bases not matched to a gene: 11. CDR3 sequence reads: CASWAGQGRLYNEQFF. CDR3 nucleotide sequence: TGTGCCAGTTGGGCGGGACAGGGCCGCCTCTACAATGAGCAGTTCTTC. The whole variable domain, filled in from reference TRBV19 and TRBJ2-1, reads DGGITQSPKYLFRKEGQNVTLSCEQNLNHDAMYWYRQDPGQGLRLIYYSQIVNDFQKGDIAEGYSVSREKKESFPLTVTSAQKNPTAFYLCASWAGQGRLYNEQFFGPGTRLTVL.

This clonotype was seen ten or more times. The chain employs TRBV11-2 and TRBJ1-1, with D unclear. This CDR3 region has 14 residues. Germline CDR1 and CDR2: SGHAT and FQNNGV. V gave up 6 bases and J gave up 1 base, with 12 bases separating them. The CDR3 coding sequence is TGTGCCAGCAGTATGTCCGCAGGGAACACTGAAGCTTTCTTT. Translating it yields CASSMSAGNTEAFF.

This clonotype was observed many times. This chain links TRBV12-3 or TRBV12-4 with TRBJ1-4; D unclear. Trimming shortened V by 4 bases and J by 8 bases, and 17 bases separated the two germline ends. This CDR3 is built from 15 residues. CDR3 residues: CASSSHRYSAEKLFF. The CDR3 bases are TGTGCCAGCAGTTCCCATAGGTACTCCGCAGAAAAACTGTTTTTT.

This clonotype was seen repeatedly, ten times or more. This chain joins TRBV10-3 and TRBJ2-1; 8 bases fit TRBD1. The ends lost 6 bases at V and 4 bases at J; junction bases unmatched: 8. CDR3 length equals 15 residues. Germline loops: CDR1 ENHRY, CDR2 SYGVKD. CDR3 loop: CAIRGSDRDYNEQFF. CDR3 in DNA: TGTGCCATCAGGGGTTCGGACAGGGATTACAATGAGCAGTTCTTC.

The V call is TRBV24-1, the J call TRBJ2-3; weak D call: TRBD2 (6 bases). The germline V gene has CDR1 KGHDR and CDR2 SFDVKD. V shed 5 bases and J shed 4 bases, with 12 bases lying between them. The CDR3 sequence is 14 residues long. CDR3 bases: TGTGCCACCAGTGTAAGGGACTCCTCAGATACGCAGTATTTT. This encodes CATSVRDSSDTQYF.

This clonotype has at least ten counts. The CDR3 loop reads CASSLELGEQYF. CDR3 in DNA: TGCGCCAGCAGCTTGGAGTTGGGCGAGCAGTACTTC. The chain uses TRBV5-1 and TRBJ2-7; D is unclear. Germline V CDR1 and CDR2: SGHRS, YFSETQ. V gave up 0 bases and J gave up 6 bases, with 7 bases separating them. The CDR3 is 12 amino acids.

This clonotype appeared a single time. The chain joins TRBV5-6 to TRBJ2-3; possible D gene TRBD2, 7 bases. The V gene lost 6 bases and the J gene lost 2 bases, with 16 bases spanning the gap. CDR1 is SGHDT, CDR2 YYEEEE, per germline. CDR3 length equals 15 residues. The CDR3, as DNA: TGTGCCAGCAAGAGTCACGGGGGGCCCACAGATACGCAGTATTTT. Residues: CASKSHGGPTDTQYF.

This chain connects TRBV15 to TRBJ2-2, with D uncertain. V lost 0 bases and J 4 bases, leaving 12 bases between the germline ends. The CDR3 contains 16 residues. Germline CDR1 is LNHNV and CDR2 is YYDKDF (reference sequence). The CDR3 coding sequence is TGTGCCACCAGCAGAGATAACGTGGGGATCACCGGGGAGCTGTTTTTT. It codes for CATSRDNVGITGELFF.

Details on this clonotype: This may stem from a read error, because a much larger clone lies one nucleotide away. This chain links TRBV20-1 with TRBJ1-2, with a tentative D call TRBD1 (6 bases). CDR1 DFQATT and CDR2 SNEGSKA come from the germline V gene (reference sequence). CDR3 length: 14 residues. V gave up 2 bases and J gave up 8 bases, with 18 bases separating them. CDR3 DNA: TGCAGTGCTAGAATAAGCGACAGGTGTTGGGGCTACACCTTC. It codes for CSARISDRCWGYTF.

This clonotype was detected many times. The chain is built from TRBV7-6 and TRBJ2-5; TRBD1 is a possible D gene (6 bases). The germline V gene has CDR1 SGHVS and CDR2 FNYEAQ. The CDR3 consists of 16 residues. Trimming pared 5 bases from V and 5 bases from J, leaving 21 bases between. This CDR3 reads CASSLGPNTGLETQYF. CDR3 bases: TGTGCCAGCAGCCTAGGTCCTAATACAGGGTTGGAGACCCAGTACTTC.

This clonotype was picked up a small number of times. The rearrangement links TRBV2 to TRBJ2-1; D may be TRBD2 (5 bases). The CDR3 spans 15 residues. V was pared by 7 bases and J by 0 bases, with 13 bases between. The germline V gene encodes CDR1 SNHLY and CDR2 FYNNEI. The CDR3 sequence is CASKLGLSSYNEQFF. The CDR3 DNA reads TGTGCCAGCAAACTAGGACTTAGCTCCTACAATGAGCAGTTCTTC.

This clonotype has ten or more counts. The rearrangement links TRBV12-3 or TRBV12-4 to TRBJ1-1; 8 bases map to TRBD1. The CDR3 contains 13 residues. V lost 5 bases to trimming and J lost 4 bases; unmatched junction nucleotides: 3. The CDR3 protein is CASSTGQGTEAFF. The DNA for the CDR3 is TGTGCCAGCAGTACTGGACAGGGCACTGAAGCTTTCTTT.

This CDR3 reads CASSWDTSPQSNEKLFF. The DNA of the CDR3 is TGCGCCAGCAGCTGGGACACATCCCCACAGTCTAATGAAAAACTGTTTTTT. J is TRBJ1-4 and V is TRBV5-1, with a tentative D call TRBD1 (6 bases). Per the germline V gene, CDR1 is SGHRS and CDR2 is YFSETQ. V shed 3 bases and J shed 3 bases, with 18 bases lying between them. There are 17 residues in the CDR3.

This chain links TRBV19 with TRBJ2-7; maybe TRBD2 (6 bases). Germline V gives CDR1 LNHDA, CDR2 SQIVND (reference sequence). V shed 5 bases and J shed 2 bases, with 13 bases lying between them. This CDR3 has 14 amino acids. CDR3 protein: CASSLQGGTYEQYF. CDR3 coding DNA: TGTGCCAGTAGTTTGCAGGGCGGGACCTACGAGCAGTACTTC.

The chain uses TRBV10-3 and TRBJ1-2; D unclear. The CDR3 sequence is 11 residues long. Germline V gene lookup returns CDR1 ENHRY and CDR2 SYGVKD. Trimming removed 10 bases from V and 4 bases from J, with 10 bases in between. CDR3 amino acids: CATTETYGYTF. For the CDR3, the DNA is TGTGCCACGACGGAAACCTATGGCTACACCTTC.

This clonotype was counted at least ten times. The chain employs TRBV4-1 and TRBJ2-7; no reliable D call. Germline CDR1 is MGHRA and CDR2 is YSYEKL. The CDR3 contains 17 residues. Trimming took 1 base from V and 6 from J, leaving 22 bases between them. The chain's CDR3 is CASSQATNLDLLTEQYF. The DNA for the CDR3 is TGCGCCAGCAGCCAAGCTACCAACCTGGATTTACTTACCGAGCAGTACTTC.

This clonotype was found many times. This may be a read error: a much more frequent sequence differs by one nucleotide. The rearrangement joins TRBV24-1 to TRBJ2-7; TRBD1 aligns across 9 bases. This CDR3 has 13 residues. Germline V gene sequence: CDR1 KGHDR, CDR2 SFDVKD. The ends lost 10 bases at V and 5 bases at J; junction bases unmatched: 8. CDR3 DNA sequence: TGTGCCACTCAGGACAGGGGTCATCACGAGCAGTACTTC. Its protein is CATQDRGHHEQYF.

The genes are TRBV20-1 and TRBJ1-2; a weak D match, TRBD1 (6 bases). The CDR3 runs 12 residues. Germline CDR1 is DFQATT and CDR2 is SNEGSKA (reference sequence). V was trimmed by 1 base and J by 7 bases, leaving 10 bases between them. DNA of the CDR3: TGCAGTGCTAGAGGGGGGGCGACTGGCTACACCTTC. This sequence encodes CSARGGATGYTF.

Turning to this clonotype: This could be a read error, since a much larger clone is one nucleotide away. This chain joins TRBV5-1 and TRBJ2-2; the match to TRBD2 covers 8 bases. The CDR3 is made up of 19 amino acids. Germline assignment: CDR1 SGHRS and CDR2 YFSETQ. CDR3 region: CASSSIGRALSANTGEPFF. The CDR3 bases are TGCGCCAGCAGCTCTATCGGGAGGGCCCTGTCGGCGAACACCGGGGAGCCGTTTTTT.

About this clonotype itself: A read error may explain this, as a much larger clone is one base away. The V and J genes are TRBV10-3 and TRBJ1-2; D is uncertain. Between the trimmed V and J ends, which lost 6 bases and 8 bases, there was a span of 10 bases. Germline V lookup: CDR1 ENHRY, CDR2 SYGVKD. The CDR3 is 11 amino acids. This CDR3 is CAIRESGGYTF. The CDR3 region has the DNA TGTGCCATCAGGGAAAGTGGGGGCTACACCTTC.

The J gene is TRBJ1-1, the V gene TRBV5-1; TRBD1 aligns across 8 bases. Looked up from germline, CDR1 is SGHRS and CDR2 is YFSETQ. V was clipped by 8 bases and J by 0 bases; unmatched bases: 6. The CDR3 sequence is 14 residues long. The DNA for the CDR3 is TGCGCCAGTGGGACAGGAGTAATGAACACTGAAGCTTTCTTT. The encoded protein is CASGTGVMNTEAFF. Filled out from reference TRBV5-1 and TRBJ1-1, the complete variable domain reads KAGVTQTPRYLIKTRGQQVTLSCSPISGHRSVSWYQQTPGQGLQFLFEYFSETQRNKGNFPGRFSGRQFSNSRSEMNVSTLELGDSALYLCASGTGVMNTEAFFGQGTRLTVV.

This clonotype was recorded at least ten times. The genes are TRBV18 and TRBJ2-7; D unresolved. The CDR3 contains 13 residues. CDR1 and CDR2 (germline): KGHSH, LQKENI. V was pared by 2 bases and J by 2 bases, with 7 bases between. DNA for the CDR3: TGTGCCAGCTCACCAGGCAGTACCTACGAGCAGTACTTC. Residues: CASSPGSTYEQYF.

This clonotype was recorded at least ten times. V usage is TRBV5-4 and J usage is TRBJ2-3; TRBD2 aligns across 11 bases. The CDR3 spans 18 residues. Germline V CDR1 and CDR2: SGHNT, YYREEE (reference sequence). The junction had 8 bases not matched to a gene; V was cut back by 1 base and J by 1 base. The DNA of the CDR3 is TGTGCCAGCAGCTTGACTAGCGGGAGAAGGTATGGCACAGATACGCAGTATTTT. Residues: CASSLTSGRRYGTDTQYF.

The V call is TRBV6-1, the J call TRBJ2-1, with D unclear. The CDR3 has 15 residues. The germline gives CDR1 MNHNS, CDR2 SASEGT. The V end lost 5 bases, the J end lost 6 bases, and 17 bases lay between the germline ends. In DNA, the CDR3 is TGTGCCAGCAGTCGACTGGGCCGGTTTCGCAATGAGCAGTTCTTC. It specifies CASSRLGRFRNEQFF.